These 18 T cell receptor beta chains were all obtained from the same sample, sequenced in a study of technical replicates of blood from several donors. Clones were sequenced by immunoSEQ multiplex PCR, and TCRdb holds only the in-frame ones, with some missing. Of about 70,000 clones in the sample, 95% to 99% were seen once. Sequencing used T cells isolated from PBMCs. The receptors were sampled from a human donor in good health.

Here the CDR3 reads CASSQAGLVNSNEQFF. CDR3 bases: TGCGCCAGCAGCCAAGCGGGACTAGTTAATTCCAATGAGCAGTTCTTC. The chain joins TRBV4-1 to TRBJ2-1, with 8 bases fitting TRBD2. Germline loops: CDR1 MGHRA, CDR2 YSYEKL. V shed 1 base, J shed 6 bases, and the junction held 8 bases outside the gene matches. The CDR3 is 16 amino acids.

The gene calls are TRBV9 and TRBJ1-2, with 7 bases aligning to TRBD1. The CDR3 has 15 residues. Germline assignment: CDR1 SGDLS and CDR2 YYNGEE. The trim removed 0 bases at V and 1 base at J, leaving 3 bases unmatched. The CDR3 coding sequence is TGTGCCAGCAGCGTAGGGGACAGCCTTAACTATGGCTACACCTTC. Translating gives CASSVGDSLNYGYTF.

This clone was detected a few times. The V and J genes are TRBV5-4 and TRBJ2-7, with 9 bases lining up with TRBD1. This CDR3 region has 14 residues. From germline, CDR1 is SGHNT and CDR2 YYREEE (reference sequence). V dropped 0 bases and J dropped 3; count of bases not matched to a gene: 1. In DNA form, the CDR3 reads TGTGCCAGCAGCTTGGCGGGACAGGGCTACGAGCAGTACTTC. Encoded protein: CASSLAGQGYEQYF.

This sequence joins TRBV30 and TRBJ2-3, with D possibly being TRBD2 (6 bases). The CDR3 covers 13 residues. The V and J ends lost 5 bases and 10 bases respectively, with 19 bases between them. Germline V lookup: CDR1 GTSNPN, CDR2 SVGIG (reference sequence). CDR3 bases: TGTGCCTGGGGGGGGTGGCAGTCTTGGGCGCAGTATTTT. This gives the protein CAWGGWQSWAQYF.

The V call is TRBV29-1, the J call TRBJ2-3; 12 nucleotides match TRBD2. CDR1 and CDR2 from the germline V gene are SQVTM and ANQGSEA. CDR3 size: 15 residues. With V trimmed by 7 bases and J by 4 bases, 9 bases remained unmatched. CDR3: CSAYAGTSGSDTQYF. DNA for the CDR3: TGCAGCGCATATGCGGGGACTAGCGGGTCAGATACGCAGTATTTT.

J is TRBJ1-5 and V is TRBV5-6; D is perhaps TRBD1 (6 bases). Between the trimmed V and J ends, which lost 0 bases and 5 bases, there was a span of 12 bases. The CDR3 spans 15 residues. Germline CDR1 reads SGHDT; CDR2 reads YYEEEE. The CDR3 sequence: CASSLGGPGDQPQHF. The CDR3 DNA is TGTGCCAGCAGCTTGGGGGGGCCAGGTGATCAGCCCCAGCATTTT. The whole variable domain, filled in from reference TRBV5-6 and TRBJ1-5, reads DAGVTQSPTHLIKTRGQQVTLRCSPKSGHDTVSWYQQALGQGPQFIFQYYEEEERQRGNFPDRFSGHQFPNYSSELNVNALLLGDSALYLCASSLGGPGDQPQHFGDGTRLSIL.

The chain combines TRBV15 with TRBJ1-1; 7 nucleotides agree with TRBD1. The CDR3 is 16 residues long. Per germline, CDR1 LNHNV and CDR2 YYDKDF (reference sequence). V shed 0 bases and J 3 bases; nucleotides not matched to a gene: 7. CDR3 nucleotides: TGTGCCACCAGCAGAGAGTGGGGACAGATGGACACTGAAGCTTTCTTT. This gives the protein CATSREWGQMDTEAFF.

The V call is TRBV4-1, the J call TRBJ2-1; D unclear. Germline-derived CDR1 and CDR2 are MGHRA and YSYEKL. V was clipped by 0 bases and J by 6 bases, with 12 bases between them. The CDR3 sequence is 15 residues long. The CDR3 loop reads CASSQDLEGLNEQFF. For the CDR3, the DNA is TGCGCCAGCAGCCAAGATCTAGAAGGTCTCAATGAGCAGTTCTTC.

The V call is TRBV6-1, the J call TRBJ1-1, with D unclear. Trimming took 4 bases from V and 4 from J, leaving 4 bases between them. Germline CDR1 reads MNHNS; CDR2 reads SASEGT. This CDR3 is 11 amino acids long. CDR3 sequence: CASSGSTEAFF. The DNA for the CDR3 is TGTGCCAGCAGTGGCAGCACTGAAGCTTTCTTT.

The chain links TRBV7-6 to TRBJ2-7; 14 bases agree with TRBD2. Germline-derived CDR1 and CDR2 are SGHVS and FNYEAQ. V shed 5 bases, J shed 1 base, and the junction held 13 bases outside the gene matches. The CDR3 has 19 residues. For the CDR3, the DNA is TGTGCCAGCAGCGAAGAACCGGGACTAGCGGGAGAGGGGTCCTACGAGCAGTACTTC. Protein: CASSEEPGLAGEGSYEQYF.

The chain uses TRBV6-1 and TRBJ2-2, with TRBD1 matching over 8 bases. Per germline, CDR1 MNHNS and CDR2 SASEGT. Trimming cost V 3 bases and J 8 bases; bases outside gene matches: 2. This CDR3 spans 13 amino acids. The CDR3 sequence is CASSDRGRGELFF. The CDR3 DNA follows: TGTGCCAGCAGTGACAGGGGGCGAGGGGAGCTGTTTTTT.

The genes are TRBV4-2 and TRBJ2-1; D not certain. CDR1 is LGHNA and CDR2 is YNFKEQ in the germline V gene. With 7 bases removed from V and 6 bases from J, the gap between germline ends came to 13 bases. The CDR3 has 13 residues. CDR3 region: CASKPVLSNEQFF. CDR3 coding DNA: TGTGCCAGCAAGCCGGTCCTGAGCAATGAGCAGTTCTTC.

The rearrangement joins TRBV13 to TRBJ2-1, with a possible D match to TRBD1 (5 bases). CDR3 length: 14 residues. V lost 6 bases to trimming and J lost 5 bases, with 14 bases between them. In germline, CDR1 is PRHDT, CDR2 FYEKMQ (reference sequence). CDR3 amino acids: CASSQGEGDNEQFF. Written as DNA, the CDR3 is TGTGCCAGCAGTCAAGGGGAAGGGGACAATGAGCAGTTCTTC.

The V call is TRBV27, the J call TRBJ1-5; tentatively, D is TRBD1 (5 bases). The V end was cut by 5 bases, the J end by 6 bases, with 11 bases between. Germline assignment: CDR1 MNHEY and CDR2 SMNVEV (reference sequence). The CDR3 consists of 13 residues. DNA of the CDR3: TGTGCCAGCAGTCTCGTGGGGGGTCAGCCCCAGCATTTT. It specifies CASSLVGGQPQHF.

The chain uses TRBV10-3 and TRBJ2-7, with no clear D. V dropped 0 bases and J dropped 1 base, with 7 bases sitting between them. The CDR3 sequence is 14 residues long. Germline V gives CDR1 ENHRY, CDR2 SYGVKD. This CDR3 is CAISESGQSYEQYF. In DNA, the CDR3 is TGTGCCATCAGTGAGTCTGGGCAGTCCTACGAGCAGTACTTC.

This clone was observed a few times. V gene TRBV13 combines with J gene TRBJ2-7; TRBD1 is a possible D gene (5 bases). Germline values: CDR1 PRHDT, CDR2 FYEKMQ (reference sequence). Trimming pared 5 bases from V and 2 bases from J, leaving 16 bases between. The CDR3 length is 15 residues. The CDR3 region is CASSPSQGTAYEQYF. The CDR3 nucleotides read TGTGCCAGCAGCCCATCTCAGGGTACGGCCTACGAGCAGTACTTC.

This chain links TRBV4-3 with TRBJ1-4; the match to TRBD1 covers 8 bases. Germline loops: CDR1 LGHNA, CDR2 YSLEER. V dropped 4 bases and J dropped 4; count of bases not matched to a gene: 5. There are 15 residues in the CDR3. In DNA form, the CDR3 reads TGCGCCAGCAGCCGTCTGACAGGGGTTAATGAAAAACTGTTTTTT. Residues: CASSRLTGVNEKLFF.

The chain combines TRBV29-1 with TRBJ1-1; the D gene is possibly TRBD1 (5 bases). The CDR3 consists of 11 residues. V lost 6 bases to trimming and J lost 3 bases, with 8 bases between them. Per germline, CDR1 SQVTM and CDR2 ANQGSEA. The chain's CDR3 is CSVARDTEAFF. The CDR3 nucleotides read TGCAGCGTGGCCAGGGACACTGAAGCTTTCTTT. Based on the CDR3 plus reference TRBV29-1 and TRBJ1-1, the full variable domain is SAVISQKPSRDICQRGTSLTIQCQVDSQVTMMFWYRQQPGQSLTLIATANQGSEATYESGFVIDKFPISRPNLTFSTLTVSNMSPEDSSIYLCSVARDTEAFFGQGTRLTVV.